What follows are 22 T cell receptor beta chains derived from one specimen sequenced in a study of shared clonotypes between healthy human individuals. Libraries were prepared by immunoSEQ multiplex PCR; TCRdb keeps only in-frame clonotypes and omits some of them. The table lists about 2.4 million clones, roughly 93% of them singletons, with around 0.4% in the top ten. Material: naive CD4+ T cells from PBMCs. Noted subset: CD45RA+ positively selected. Receptors originate from a man aged 18 to 29 in good health. Some clones in this sample may be carry-over from other donors' samples.

V is TRBV7-9 and J is TRBJ1-1; 7 nucleotides agree with TRBD1. The CDR3 has 15 residues. From germline, CDR1 is SEHNR and CDR2 FQNEAQ (reference sequence). V trimming: 3 bases; J trimming: 1 base; junction bases outside the gene matches: 5. As DNA, the CDR3 is TGTGCCAGCAGCTTCTGGACAGGTGGGAACACTGAAGCTTTCTTT. It yields the protein CASSFWTGGNTEAFF.

This clone appeared once. The V gene is TRBV7-3, the J gene TRBJ1-4; 9 positions match TRBD1. This CDR3 has 15 residues. Trimming cost V 0 bases and J 8 bases; bases outside gene matches: 4. Germline values: CDR1 SGHTA, CDR2 FQGTGA. CDR3 coding DNA: TGTGCCAGCAGCTTAACTGGGACAGGGCGCGAAAAACTGTTTTTT. Protein: CASSLTGTGREKLFF.

This chain connects TRBV28 to TRBJ1-5; 10 bases align to TRBD1. The trim removed 2 bases at V and 4 bases at J, leaving 11 bases unmatched. CDR3 length equals 18 residues. Germline lookup yields CDR1 MDHEN and CDR2 SYDVKM. For the CDR3, the DNA is TGTGCCAGCAGTTTACCCCCTGGGGGGACAGGGGTTAATCAGCCCCAGCATTTT. Its protein is CASSLPPGGTGVNQPQHF.

V is TRBV11-2 and J is TRBJ1-1; 8 nucleotides match TRBD1. Germline-derived CDR1 and CDR2 are SGHAT and FQNNGV. This CDR3 has 17 residues. J gave up 5 bases and V 4 bases, and 15 bases lay outside the gene matches. In nucleotides, the CDR3 is TGTGCCAGCAGCTCAATTAGGAGGAGACAGGGGTTGACTGAAGCTTTCTTT. It encodes CASSSIRRRQGLTEAFF.

Remarks on this clone: Different DNA sequences within this sample yield the same CDR3. J is TRBJ2-4 and V is TRBV5-1; D is unresolved. Trimming shortened V by 0 bases and J by 1 base, and 5 bases separated the two germline ends. Per the germline V gene, CDR1 is SGHRS and CDR2 is YFSETQ. CDR3 length: 14 amino acids. CDR3 DNA sequence: TGCGCCAGCAGCTTGGGCTCGGCCAAAAACATTCAGTACTTC. Translated: CASSLGSAKNIQYF.

About this clone: Different DNA sequences within this sample yield the same CDR3. This sequence joins TRBV7-9 and TRBJ1-1; D perhaps matches TRBD1 (5 bases). The V gene lost 2 bases and the J gene lost 3 bases, with 10 bases spanning the gap. Looked up from germline, CDR1 is SEHNR and CDR2 is FQNEAQ (reference sequence). The CDR3 runs to 14 residues. CDR3 sequence (DNA): TGTGCCAGCAGCTTACAGGGCGGGCACACTGAAGCTTTCTTT. Its protein product is CASSLQGGHTEAFF.

The chain uses TRBV13 and TRBJ2-1, with TRBD2 matching over 10 bases. CDR3 length: 18 amino acids. The ends lost 1 base at V and 10 bases at J; junction bases unmatched: 16. In germline, CDR1 is PRHDT, CDR2 FYEKMQ (reference sequence). The CDR3 loop is CASSLVLGGLARYREQFF. CDR3 DNA sequence: TGTGCCAGCAGCTTAGTTTTGGGGGGACTAGCGAGGTATAGGGAGCAGTTCTTC.

The chain recombines TRBV4-1 with TRBJ2-3; D is uncertain. The CDR3 is made up of 13 amino acids. Germline V gene lookup returns CDR1 MGHRA and CDR2 YSYEKL. V was pared by 3 bases and J by 6 bases, with 10 bases between. CDR3: CASSHPDTDTQYF. In DNA form, the CDR3 reads TGCGCCAGCAGCCATCCTGACACTGATACGCAGTATTTT.

This clone was seen only a few times. This chain joins TRBV11-2 and TRBJ2-1, with a tentative D call TRBD2 (5 bases). V dropped 4 bases and J dropped 2 bases, with 12 bases sitting between them. There are 15 residues in the CDR3. Germline CDR1 SGHAT, CDR2 FQNNGV. The CDR3 protein is CASSSSTGTYNEQFF. The CDR3 DNA reads as TGTGCCAGCAGCTCCTCAACGGGAACCTACAATGAGCAGTTCTTC.

The chain is built from TRBV30 and TRBJ2-3; D might be TRBD2 (5 bases). The V gene lost 0 bases and the J gene lost 10 bases, with 14 bases spanning the gap. The CDR3 contains 13 residues. CDR1 is GTSNPN and CDR2 is SVGIG in the germline V gene (reference sequence). The CDR3 DNA reads as TGTGCCTGGAGTGTACGTTCGAGGGCCCCGCAGTATTTT. This translates into CAWSVRSRAPQYF.

About this clone: Distinct nucleotide sequences in the sample also encode this CDR3. The chain recombines TRBV5-1 with TRBJ2-2, with D perhaps matching TRBD2 (6 bases). V dropped 3 bases and J dropped 2 bases, with 8 bases sitting between them. Germline CDR1 and CDR2: SGHRS and YFSETQ. The CDR3 is 14 amino acids. The CDR3 nucleotides read TGCGCCAGCAGCTCGGAGGGTAACACCGGGGAGCTGTTTTTT. Its translation is CASSSEGNTGELFF.

The rearrangement uses TRBV5-1 and TRBJ2-7, with TRBD2 matching 11 bases. Trimming took 5 bases from V and 1 from J; bases not matched to a gene: 8. CDR1 and CDR2 (germline): SGHRS, YFSETQ. The CDR3 spans 16 residues. Here the CDR3 reads CASRPGTSGNSYEQYF. The CDR3 DNA is TGCGCCAGCAGACCCGGGACTAGCGGCAATTCCTACGAGCAGTACTTC.

The chain employs TRBV19 and TRBJ2-7; either TRBD1 or TRBD2 may fit D (6 bases each). The CDR3 is made up of 15 amino acids. V dropped 5 bases and J dropped 2 bases, with 16 bases sitting between them. Germline CDR1 and CDR2: LNHDA and SQIVND (reference sequence). CDR3 in DNA: TGTGCCAGTAGTGTGAAGGGGGAGGCTACCTACGAGCAGTACTTC. It codes for CASSVKGEATYEQYF.

The chain has TRBV10-1 and TRBJ2-3; 8 nucleotides align to TRBD2. The germline gives CDR1 WNHNN, CDR2 SYGVQD (reference sequence). This CDR3 is built from 19 residues. The V and J ends lost 0 bases and 4 bases, in that order; junction bases with no gene match: 15. The CDR3 bases are TGCGCCAGCAGTGAGTCGCTGACTAGCGCCGATTTTCGTCCAGATACGCAGTATTTT. The encoded protein is CASSESLTSADFRPDTQYF.

This clone is a singleton in its sample. The genes are TRBV18 and TRBJ2-7; no reliable D call. Germline CDR1 KGHSH, CDR2 LQKENI. CDR3 size: 15 residues. V was trimmed by 4 bases and J by 3 bases, leaving 16 bases between them. The CDR3 is CASSLSSRPYYEQYF. The CDR3 nucleotides are TGTGCCAGCTCACTGTCCTCCAGGCCCTACTACGAGCAGTACTTC.

The rearrangement uses TRBV6-6 and TRBJ2-5; a weak D match, TRBD2 (5 bases). Gene TRBJ2-7 matches the end of the DNA better, so the J call may be wrong. Per the germline V gene, CDR1 is MNHNY and CDR2 is SVGAGI (reference sequence). CDR3 length: 15 amino acids. CDR3 loop: CASSYKSTRGYEQYF. The DNA for the CDR3 is TGTGCCAGCAGTTACAAGTCTACCCGGGGATACGAGCAGTACTTC.

The chain employs TRBV19 and TRBJ2-1; D might be TRBD2 (6 bases). V lost 9 bases and J 0 bases, leaving 12 bases between the germline ends. CDR3 size: 14 residues. Per the germline V gene, CDR1 is LNHDA and CDR2 is SQIVND (reference sequence). The CDR3: CASRDGSSYNEQFF. The CDR3 DNA sequence: TGTGCCAGCCGAGACGGGAGCTCCTACAATGAGCAGTTCTTC.

The V gene is TRBV18, the J gene TRBJ2-5; D is possibly TRBD2 (6 bases). CDR3 size: 16 residues. Trimming stripped 1 base from V and 4 bases from J, with 16 bases between. Looked up from germline, CDR1 is KGHSH and CDR2 is LQKENI. This CDR3 reads CASSPLRERRGETQYF. CDR3 DNA sequence: TGTGCCAGCTCACCACTGAGGGAAAGGAGGGGAGAGACCCAGTACTTC.

V gene TRBV7-2 combines with J gene TRBJ1-4; D possibly corresponds to TRBD1 (5 bases). Trimming pared 5 bases from V and 2 bases from J, leaving 6 bases between. Germline CDR1 is SGHTA and CDR2 is FQGNSA. The CDR3 extends over 13 amino acids. CDR3 DNA sequence: TGTGCCAGCAGCGGGGGGACTAATGAAAAACTGTTTTTT. Translating it yields CASSGGTNEKLFF.

V is TRBV5-1 and J is TRBJ1-6; D is ambiguous. The V gene's germline CDR1 is SGHRS and CDR2 YFSETQ. The CDR3 has 16 amino acids. Trimming shortened V by 1 base and J by 7 bases, and 15 bases separated the two germline ends. The CDR3 spells CASSLSRVGENSPLHF. CDR3 sequence (DNA): TGCGCCAGCAGCTTGAGCCGGGTTGGGGAAAATTCACCCCTCCACTTT. Variable domain in full (rest from reference TRBV5-1 and TRBJ1-6): KAGVTQTPRYLIKTRGQQVTLSCSPISGHRSVSWYQQTPGQGLQFLFEYFSETQRNKGNFPGRFSGRQFSNSRSEMNVSTLELGDSALYLCASSLSRVGENSPLHFGNGTRLTVT.

The chain has TRBV4-1 and TRBJ2-1, with 9 bases that match TRBD2. This CDR3 comprises 16 residues. Germline V gene sequence: CDR1 MGHRA, CDR2 YSYEKL. With V trimmed by 2 bases and J by 7 bases, 9 bases remained unmatched. CDR3 sequence: CASSQRSGSVSNEQFF. The CDR3 nucleotides read TGCGCCAGCAGCCAACGTAGCGGGAGCGTCTCGAATGAGCAGTTCTTC.

As concerns this clone: The same CDR3 arises from other DNA sequences in this sample as well. J is TRBJ1-2 and V is TRBV28; D is undetermined. The CDR3 loop spans 11 amino acids. Germline loops: CDR1 MDHEN, CDR2 SYDVKM. V lost 6 bases to trimming and J lost 2 bases, with 4 bases between them. The CDR3 protein is CASSLNYGYTF. CDR3 nucleotides: TGTGCCAGCAGCCTAAACTATGGCTACACCTTC.